Below, one TCR beta chain is given with its context. Antigen unknown. V dropped 5 bases and J dropped 4 bases, with 18 bases sitting between them. CDR3 length equals 15 residues. In germline, CDR1 is SGHTA, CDR2 FQGNSA. These data belong to a study of cytomegalovirus exposure and HLA in healthy donors. General study findings and limits: Segments of the TCR beta V type were, in most cases, productive about 87% or about 30% of the time in an earlier analysis.

With 60 Vbeta and 13 Jbeta primers, the PCR was carried out. Data came from immunoSEQ multiplex PCR; TCRdb stores just in-frame clones and leaves some out. Its clone listing holds roughly 55,000 clones. This clonotype originated in a man aged 45-65 years in good health and CMV-seropositive. The sample taken for sequencing was PBMCs. The chain is built from TRBV7-2 and TRBJ2-7; D possibly corresponds to TRBD2 (5 bases). In DNA form, the CDR3 reads TGTGCCAGCAGCGTAAACGGACTCCCCCATTACGAGCAGTACTTC. Translation gives CASSVNGLPHYEQYF.